This TCR beta chain was sequenced during a study of tumor-infiltrating lymphocytes in localized non-small cell lung cancer. Across the study: Several tumor histologies, both smoking statuses, and some post-neoadjuvant chemotherapy samples were included. Each patient gave resected tumor and non-adjacent uninvolved lung tissue. Study findings and constraints: Technical variation could not be separated from intratumor heterogeneity here.

This clone is a singleton in its sample. Its target is unknown. The data were produced by immunoSEQ multiplex PCR, yet TCRdb's version contains in-frame clones alone and is incomplete. The data show around 12,000 clones, 80% to 90% seen once. The CDR3 is 13 residues long. V was pared by 6 bases and J by 0 bases, with 6 bases between. Germline-derived CDR1 and CDR2 are LNHDA and SQIVND (reference sequence). This chain uses TRBV19 with TRBJ1-3; no clear D. Sample: uninvolved lung tissue not adjacent to the tumor. The receptor was isolated from a human donor with non-small cell lung cancer. DNA for the CDR3: TGTGCCAGTAGGAGCCTCTCTGGAAACACCATATATTTT. Translating gives CASRSLSGNTIYF.